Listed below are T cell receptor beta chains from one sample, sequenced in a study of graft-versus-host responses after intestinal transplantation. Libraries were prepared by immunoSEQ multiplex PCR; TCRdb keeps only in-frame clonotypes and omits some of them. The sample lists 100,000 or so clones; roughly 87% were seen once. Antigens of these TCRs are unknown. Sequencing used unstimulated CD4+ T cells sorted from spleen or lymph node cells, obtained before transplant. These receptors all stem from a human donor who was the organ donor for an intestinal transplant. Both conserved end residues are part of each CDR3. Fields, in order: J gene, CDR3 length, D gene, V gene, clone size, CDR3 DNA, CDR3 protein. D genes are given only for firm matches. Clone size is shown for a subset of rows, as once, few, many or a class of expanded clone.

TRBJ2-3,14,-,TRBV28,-,TGTGCCAGCAGTCGGGAGACACCCACAGATACGCAGTATTTT,CASSRETPTDTQYF
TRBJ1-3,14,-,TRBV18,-,TGTGCCAGCTCACCACCGGTACAAGGAAACACCATATATTTT,CASSPPVQGNTIYF
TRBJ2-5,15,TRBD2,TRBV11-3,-,TGTGCCAGCAGCCGCGGGAGGGGGCGCGGGGAGACCCAGTACTTC,CASSRGRGRGETQYF
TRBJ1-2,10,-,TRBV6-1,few,TGTGCCAGCAGTGAAATTGGCTACACCTTC,CASSEIGYTF
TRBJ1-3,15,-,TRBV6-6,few,TGTGCCAGCAGCCTTAGGACTCACTCTGGAAACACCATATATTTT,CASSLRTHSGNTIYF
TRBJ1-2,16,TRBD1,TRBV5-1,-,TGCGCCAGCAGCTTGCGGGACAGTTCATCTAACTATGGCTACACCTTC,CASSLRDSSSNYGYTF
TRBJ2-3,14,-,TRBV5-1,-,TGCGCCAGCAGCAGAACACAGGGCACAGATACGCAGTATTTT,CASSRTQGTDTQYF
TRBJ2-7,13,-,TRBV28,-,TGTGCCAGCTGGGGGGACAGACACTACGAGCAGTACTTC,CASWGDRHYEQYF
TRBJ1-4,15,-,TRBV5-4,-,TGTGCCAGCAGCCTGGGTCCGAGGGGTAATGAAAAACTGTTTTTT,CASSLGPRGNEKLFF
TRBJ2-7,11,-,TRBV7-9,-,TGTGCCAGCAGCTTAAATCCACTGCTGAACTTC,CASSLNPLLNF
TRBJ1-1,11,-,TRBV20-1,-,TGCAGTGCTAGTTCGGGTCCTGAAGCTTTCTTT,CSASSGPEAFF
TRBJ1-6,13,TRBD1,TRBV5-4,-,TGTGCCAGCAGCTTGACAGGGGGTTCACCCCTCCACTTT,CASSLTGGSPLHF
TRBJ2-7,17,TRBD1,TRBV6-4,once,TGTGCCAGCAGTAAGTCCCCGGGACAGGGTTTCCGGGACGAGCAGTACTTC,CASSKSPGQGFRDEQYF
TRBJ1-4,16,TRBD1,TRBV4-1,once,TGCGCCAGCAGCCTGGGACAGGGTAGGGTTAATGAAAAACTGTTTTTT,CASSLGQGRVNEKLFF
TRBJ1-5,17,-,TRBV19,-,TGTGCCAGTAGTCATGACTCAAGAAGGCAGGGGTATCAGCCCCAGCATTTT,CASSHDSRRQGYQPQHF
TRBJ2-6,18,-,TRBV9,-,TGTGCCAGCAGCGTACGCCCGGGGCAGAGCTCTGGGGCCAACGTCCTGACTTTC,CASSVRPGQSSGANVLTF
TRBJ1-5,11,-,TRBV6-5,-,TGTGCCAGCAGGGGAGATCAGCCCCAGCATTTT,CASRGDQPQHF